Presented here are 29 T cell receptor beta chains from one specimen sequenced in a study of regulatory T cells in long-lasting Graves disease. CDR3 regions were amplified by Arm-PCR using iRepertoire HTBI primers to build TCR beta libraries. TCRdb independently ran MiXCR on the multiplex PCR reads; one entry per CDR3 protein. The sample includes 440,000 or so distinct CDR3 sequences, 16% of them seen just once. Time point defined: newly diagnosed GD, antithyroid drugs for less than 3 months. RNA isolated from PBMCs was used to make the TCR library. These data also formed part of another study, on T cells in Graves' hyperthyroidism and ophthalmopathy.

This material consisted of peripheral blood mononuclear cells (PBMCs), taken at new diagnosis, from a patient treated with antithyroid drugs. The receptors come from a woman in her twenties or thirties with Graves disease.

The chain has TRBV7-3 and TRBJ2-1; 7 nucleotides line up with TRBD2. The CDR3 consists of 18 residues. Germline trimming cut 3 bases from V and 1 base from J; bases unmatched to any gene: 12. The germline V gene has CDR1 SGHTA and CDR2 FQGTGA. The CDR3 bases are TGTGCCAGCAGCTTTACTCGGACTATCGGGGGGTCCTACAATGAGCAGTTCTTC. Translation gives CASSFTRTIGGSYNEQFF.

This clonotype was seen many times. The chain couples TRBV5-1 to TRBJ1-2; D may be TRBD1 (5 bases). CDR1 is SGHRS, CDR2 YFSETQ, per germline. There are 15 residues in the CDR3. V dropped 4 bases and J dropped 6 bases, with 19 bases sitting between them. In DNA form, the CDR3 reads TGCGCCAGCAGCCCTTCCCGGGGGGGATCGGATGGCTACACCTTC. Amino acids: CASSPSRGGSDGYTF.

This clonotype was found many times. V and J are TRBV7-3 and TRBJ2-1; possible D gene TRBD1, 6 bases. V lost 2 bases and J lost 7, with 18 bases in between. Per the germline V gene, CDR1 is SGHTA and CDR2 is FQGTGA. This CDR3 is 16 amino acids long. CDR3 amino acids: CASSLLLEQGVNEQFF. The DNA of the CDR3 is TGTGCCAGCAGCTTACTCTTGGAACAGGGAGTAAATGAGCAGTTCTTC.

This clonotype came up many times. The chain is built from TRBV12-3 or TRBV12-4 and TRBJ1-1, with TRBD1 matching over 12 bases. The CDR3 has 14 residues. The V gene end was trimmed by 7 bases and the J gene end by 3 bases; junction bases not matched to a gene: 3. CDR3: CASTGQGADTEAFF. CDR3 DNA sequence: TGTGCCAGCACGGGACAGGGGGCGGACACTGAAGCTTTCTTT.

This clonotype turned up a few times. CDR3 in amino acids: CASSRSGTNYNEQFF. DNA for the CDR3: TGTGCCAGCAGTCGTAGCGGAACCAACTACAATGAGCAGTTCTTC. The chain recombines TRBV11-2 with TRBJ2-1, with D perhaps matching TRBD2 (6 bases). Germline assignment: CDR1 SGHAT and CDR2 FQNNGV. The CDR3 is 15 amino acids. V was shortened by 6 bases and J by 3 bases, with 15 bases between the two germline ends.

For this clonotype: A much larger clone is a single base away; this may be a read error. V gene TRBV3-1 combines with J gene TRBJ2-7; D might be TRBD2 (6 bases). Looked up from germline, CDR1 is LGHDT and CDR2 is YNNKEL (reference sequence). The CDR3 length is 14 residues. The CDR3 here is CASSPSVGGVEQCF. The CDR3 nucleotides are TGTGCCAGCAGCCCCTCGGTTGGAGGGGTCGAGCAGTGCTTC.

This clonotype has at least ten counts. The CDR3 protein is CASSSRAGGGETQYF. The CDR3 coding sequence is TGTGCCAGCAGCTCCAGAGCGGGAGGAGGCGAGACCCAGTACTTC. This chain links TRBV13 with TRBJ2-5; the match to TRBD2 covers 9 bases. The CDR3 is made up of 15 amino acids. V shed 4 bases, J shed 5 bases, and the junction held 8 bases outside the gene matches. Germline V gene data show CDR1 as PRHDT and CDR2 as FYEKMQ (reference sequence). The whole variable domain, filled in from reference TRBV13 and TRBJ2-5, reads AAGVIQSPRHLIKEKRETATLKCYPIPRHDTVYWYQQGPGQDPQFLISFYEKMQSDKGSIPDRFSAQQFSDYHSELNMSSLELGDSALYFCASSSRAGGGETQYFGPGTRLLVL.

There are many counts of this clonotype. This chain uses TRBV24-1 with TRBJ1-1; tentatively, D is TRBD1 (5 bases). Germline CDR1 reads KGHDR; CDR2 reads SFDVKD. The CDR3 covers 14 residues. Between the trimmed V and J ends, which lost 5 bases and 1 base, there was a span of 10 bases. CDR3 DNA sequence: TGTGCCACCAGTGGTACTACAGGGAACACTGAAGCTTTCTTT. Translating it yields CATSGTTGNTEAFF.

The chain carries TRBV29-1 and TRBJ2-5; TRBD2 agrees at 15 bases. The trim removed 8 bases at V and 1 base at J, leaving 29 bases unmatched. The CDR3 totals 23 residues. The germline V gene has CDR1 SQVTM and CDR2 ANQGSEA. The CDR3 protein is CSRCHPYYSRTSGRAPAQETQYF. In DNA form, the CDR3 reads TGCAGCAGGTGCCACCCCTATTACTCGAGGACTAGCGGGAGGGCCCCGGCCCAAGAGACCCAGTACTTC.

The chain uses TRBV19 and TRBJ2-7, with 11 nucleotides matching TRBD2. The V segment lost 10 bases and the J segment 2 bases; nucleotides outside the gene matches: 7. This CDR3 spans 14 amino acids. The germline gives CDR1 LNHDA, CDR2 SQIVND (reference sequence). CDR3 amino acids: CAIKTSGMAYEQYF. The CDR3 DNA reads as TGTGCCATCAAGACTAGCGGGATGGCCTACGAGCAGTACTTC.

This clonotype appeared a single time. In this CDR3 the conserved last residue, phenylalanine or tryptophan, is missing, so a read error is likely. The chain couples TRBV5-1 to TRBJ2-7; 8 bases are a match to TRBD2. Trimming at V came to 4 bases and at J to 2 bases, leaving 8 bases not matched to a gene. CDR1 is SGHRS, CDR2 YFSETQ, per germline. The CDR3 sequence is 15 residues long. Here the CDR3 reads CASSRGLAGTYEQYL. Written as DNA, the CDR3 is TGCGCCAGCAGCCGGGGGCTAGCGGGTACCTACGAGCAGTACCTC.

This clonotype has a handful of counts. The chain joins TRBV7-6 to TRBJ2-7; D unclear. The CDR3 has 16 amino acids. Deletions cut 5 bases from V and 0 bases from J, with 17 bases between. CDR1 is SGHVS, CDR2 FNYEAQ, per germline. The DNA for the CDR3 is TGTGCCAGCAGCCGCTACACGGGCCAACACTCCTACGAGCAGTACTTC. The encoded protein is CASSRYTGQHSYEQYF.

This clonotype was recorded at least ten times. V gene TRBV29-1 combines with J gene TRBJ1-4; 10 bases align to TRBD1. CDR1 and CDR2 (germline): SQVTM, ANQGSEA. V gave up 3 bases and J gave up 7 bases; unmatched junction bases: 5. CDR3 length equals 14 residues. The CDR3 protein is CSVDWGTGVEKLFF. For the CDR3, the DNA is TGCAGCGTTGACTGGGGGACAGGGGTTGAAAAACTGTTTTTT.

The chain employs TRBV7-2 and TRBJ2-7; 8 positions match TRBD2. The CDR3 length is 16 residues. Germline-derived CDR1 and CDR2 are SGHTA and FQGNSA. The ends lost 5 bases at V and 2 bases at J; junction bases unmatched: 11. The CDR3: CASSPGGLTKTYEQYF. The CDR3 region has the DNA TGTGCCAGCAGCCCGGGGGGGTTGACTAAAACCTACGAGCAGTACTTC. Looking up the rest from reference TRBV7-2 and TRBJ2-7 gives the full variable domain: GAGVSQSPSNKVTEKGKDVELRCDPISGHTALYWYRQSLGQGLEFLIYFQGNSAPDKSGLPSDRFSAERTGGSVSTLTIQRTQQEDSAVYLCASSPGGLTKTYEQYFGPGTRLTVT.

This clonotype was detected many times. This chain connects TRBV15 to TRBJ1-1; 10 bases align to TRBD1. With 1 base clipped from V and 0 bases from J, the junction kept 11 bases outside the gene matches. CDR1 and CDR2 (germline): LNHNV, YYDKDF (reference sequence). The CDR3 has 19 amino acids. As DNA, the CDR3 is TGTGCCACCAGCAGAGTGAGGGACAGGGGAGGTAAAATGAACACTGAAGCTTTCTTT. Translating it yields CATSRVRDRGGKMNTEAFF.

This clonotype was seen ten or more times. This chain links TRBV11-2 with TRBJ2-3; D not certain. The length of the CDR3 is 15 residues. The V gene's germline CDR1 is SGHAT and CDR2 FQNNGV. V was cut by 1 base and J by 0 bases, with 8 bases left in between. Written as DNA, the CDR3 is TGTGCCAGCAGCTTAGGTTTCCAGAGCACAGATACGCAGTATTTT. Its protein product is CASSLGFQSTDTQYF.

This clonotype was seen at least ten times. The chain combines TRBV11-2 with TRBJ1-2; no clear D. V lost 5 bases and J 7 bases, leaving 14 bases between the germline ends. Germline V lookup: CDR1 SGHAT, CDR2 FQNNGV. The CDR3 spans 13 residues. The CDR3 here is CASSTDGVGGYTF. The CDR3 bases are TGTGCCAGCAGCACGGATGGGGTGGGTGGCTACACCTTC.

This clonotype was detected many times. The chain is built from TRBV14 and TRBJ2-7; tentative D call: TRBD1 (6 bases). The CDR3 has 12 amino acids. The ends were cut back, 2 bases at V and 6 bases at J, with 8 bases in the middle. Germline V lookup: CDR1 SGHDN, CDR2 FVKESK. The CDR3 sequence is CASSQNRAEQYF. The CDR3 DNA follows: TGTGCCAGCAGCCAAAACAGGGCCGAGCAGTACTTC.

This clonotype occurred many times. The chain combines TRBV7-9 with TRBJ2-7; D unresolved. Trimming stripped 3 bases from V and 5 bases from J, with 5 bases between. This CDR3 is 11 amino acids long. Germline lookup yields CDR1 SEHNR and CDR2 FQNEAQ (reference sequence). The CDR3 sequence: CASSFLDEQYF. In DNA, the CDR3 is TGTGCCAGCAGCTTTCTTGACGAGCAGTACTTC.

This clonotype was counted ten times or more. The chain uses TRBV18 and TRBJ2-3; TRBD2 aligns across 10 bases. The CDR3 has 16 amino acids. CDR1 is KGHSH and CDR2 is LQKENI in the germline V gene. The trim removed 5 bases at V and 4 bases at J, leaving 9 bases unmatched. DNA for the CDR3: TGTGCCAGCTCAGGGCTTAGCGGGAGGTCGGCAGATACGCAGTATTTT. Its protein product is CASSGLSGRSADTQYF.

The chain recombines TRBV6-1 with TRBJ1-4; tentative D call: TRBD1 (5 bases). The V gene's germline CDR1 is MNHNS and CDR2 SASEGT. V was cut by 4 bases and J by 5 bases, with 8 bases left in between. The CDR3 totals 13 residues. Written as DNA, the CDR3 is TGTGCCAGCAGTGGGGGACTGAATGAAAAACTGTTTTTT. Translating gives CASSGGLNEKLFF.

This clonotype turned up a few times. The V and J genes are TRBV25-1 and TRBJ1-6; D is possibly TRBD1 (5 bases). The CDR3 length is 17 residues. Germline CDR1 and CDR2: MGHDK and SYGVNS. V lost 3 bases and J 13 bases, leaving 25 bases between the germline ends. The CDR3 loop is CASSDRSRPQGLFPLHF. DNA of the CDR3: TGTGCCAGCAGTGACCGGTCGCGACCCCAGGGTTTGTTTCCCCTCCACTTT.

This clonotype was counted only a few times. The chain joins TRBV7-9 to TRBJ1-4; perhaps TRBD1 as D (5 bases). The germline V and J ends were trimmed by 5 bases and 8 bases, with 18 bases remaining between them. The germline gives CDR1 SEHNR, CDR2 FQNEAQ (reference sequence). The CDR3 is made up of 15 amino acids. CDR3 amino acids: CASSGRQTPREKLFF. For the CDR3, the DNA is TGTGCCAGCAGCGGCAGACAGACCCCCAGGGAAAAACTGTTTTTT.

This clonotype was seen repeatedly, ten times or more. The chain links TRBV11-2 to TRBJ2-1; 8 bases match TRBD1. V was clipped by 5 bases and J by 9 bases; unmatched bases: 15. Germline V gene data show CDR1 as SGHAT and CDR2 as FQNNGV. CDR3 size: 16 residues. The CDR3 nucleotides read TGTGCCAGCAGCGGCCGACAGGGGCCGCTAGGCGGTGAGCAGTTCTTC. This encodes CASSGRQGPLGGEQFF. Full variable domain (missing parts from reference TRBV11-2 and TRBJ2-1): EAGVAQSPRYKIIEKRQSVAFWCNPISGHATLYWYQQILGQGPKLLIQFQNNGVVDDSQLPKDRFSAERLKGVDSTLKIQPAKLEDSAVYLCASSGRQGPLGGEQFFGPGTRLTVL.

The CDR3 DNA reads as TGTGCCATCAGTGTTAGACTAGCGGGAGATCGCGAGCAGTACTTC. This gives the protein CAISVRLAGDREQYF. J is TRBJ2-7 and V is TRBV10-3, with 12 bases that match TRBD2. The J segment lost 6 bases and the V segment lost 4 bases, leaving 7 bases of the junction unmatched. CDR3 length equals 15 residues. The germline V gene has CDR1 ENHRY and CDR2 SYGVKD.

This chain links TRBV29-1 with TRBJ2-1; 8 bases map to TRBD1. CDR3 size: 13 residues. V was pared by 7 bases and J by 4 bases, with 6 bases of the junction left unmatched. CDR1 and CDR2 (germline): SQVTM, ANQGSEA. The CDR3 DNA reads TGCAGCGGACAGGGGATGGCTTACAATGAGCAGTTCTTC. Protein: CSGQGMAYNEQFF.

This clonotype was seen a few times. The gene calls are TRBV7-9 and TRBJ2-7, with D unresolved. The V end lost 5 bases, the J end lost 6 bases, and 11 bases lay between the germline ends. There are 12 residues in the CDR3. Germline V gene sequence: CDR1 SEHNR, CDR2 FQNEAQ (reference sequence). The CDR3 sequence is CASSLPRSEQYF. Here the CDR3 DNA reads TGTGCCAGCAGCCTACCCAGGAGCGAGCAGTACTTC.

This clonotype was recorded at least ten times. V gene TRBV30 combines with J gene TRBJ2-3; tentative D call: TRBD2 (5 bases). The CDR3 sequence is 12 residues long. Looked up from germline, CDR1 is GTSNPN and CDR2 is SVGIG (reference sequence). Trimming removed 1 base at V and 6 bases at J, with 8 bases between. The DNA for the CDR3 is TGTGCCTGGAGTGGGCGGGTGGATACGCAGTATTTT. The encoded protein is CAWSGRVDTQYF. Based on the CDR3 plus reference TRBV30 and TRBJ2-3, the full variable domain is SQTIHQWPATLVQPVGSPLSLECTVEGTSNPNLYWYRQAAGRGLQLLFYSVGIGQISSEVPQNLSASRPQDRQFILSSKKLLLSDSGFYLCAWSGRVDTQYFGPGTRLTVL.

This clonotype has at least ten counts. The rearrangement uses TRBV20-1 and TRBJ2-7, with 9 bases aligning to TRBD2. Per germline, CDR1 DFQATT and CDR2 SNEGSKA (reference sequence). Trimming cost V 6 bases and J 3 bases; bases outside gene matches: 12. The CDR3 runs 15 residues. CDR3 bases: TGCAGTGCCCCAAATAGCGGGAGTGGGATCTACGAGCAGTACTTC. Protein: CSAPNSGSGIYEQYF.